These T cell receptor beta chains were read from a single sample in a study of blood T cells in healthy people across ages. TCRdb analysed the 5' RACE reads with MiXCR anew, one entry per CDR3 protein. Of 550,000 to 650,000 distinct CDR3 sequences listed, approximately 26% are singletons. This sample was shared with a second study, whose subject was T cells of mothers and their children.

The sequenced sample was blood. The receptors were gathered from a boy between 2 and 10 years old in good health. The CDR3 runs from the conserved cysteine through the conserved F or W. D genes are given only for firm matches. Clone size, where shown, is once, few, many, or a class for clones that have expanded.

clone_size,d_call,j_call,v_call,cdr3_nt,cdr3_aa
few,TRBD1,TRBJ2-7,TRBV3-1,TGTGCCAGCAGCCAGGACAGGGCCCTCTCCTACGAGCAGTACTTC,CASSQDRALSYEQYF
few,NA,TRBJ2-7,TRBV20-1,TGCAGTGCTAGAGGGACTACCACCTACGAGCAGTACTTC,CSARGTTTYEQYF
NA,TRBD2,TRBJ2-2,TRBV2,TGTGCCAGCAGTGAAACTCCCGGGACTACGAACACCGGGGAGCTGTTTTTT,CASSETPGTTNTGELFF
NA,NA,TRBJ2-5,TRBV6-5,TGTGCCAGCGCGCGGGGTCGCCAAGAGACCCAGTACTTC,CASARGRQETQYF
few,TRBD2,TRBJ2-5,TRBV5-1,TGCGCCAGCAGTTCCGCAAGCGGGGAACCCCTCCAGGCCCAGTACTTC,CASSSASGEPLQAQYF
NA,NA,TRBJ2-5,TRBV2,TGTGCCAACAGTGAAGGTGGGCGGGAGACCCAGTACTTC,CANSEGGRETQYF
NA,NA,TRBJ2-1,TRBV5-1,TGCGCCAGCAGTACCGTAGGGGACTCCAAGGGGGATGAGCAGTTCTTC,CASSTVGDSKGDEQFF
few,TRBD1,TRBJ1-5,TRBV27,TGTGCCAGCGGGTGGGACAGTAGTTCATGGCCCCAGCATTTT,CASGWDSSSWPQHF
few,TRBD2,TRBJ2-1,TRBV7-2,TGTGCCAGCAGGGGGACTAGCGGACCCTACAATGAGCAGTTCTTC,CASRGTSGPYNEQFF
NA,NA,TRBJ1-1,TRBV5-1,TGCGCCAGCAGCTTCACCCCGGGTTTCGACACTGAAGCTTTCTTT,CASSFTPGFDTEAFF
few,NA,TRBJ2-2,TRBV9,TGTGCCAGCAGCGTAGGACCAACCGACACCGGGGAGCTGTTTTTT,CASSVGPTDTGELFF
NA,TRBD1,TRBJ2-5,TRBV12-3/TRBV12-4,TGTGCCAGCACCCTTTACGGACAGGGGGCAGGAGAGACCCAGTACTTC,CASTLYGQGAGETQYF
NA,NA,TRBJ2-1,TRBV7-9,TGTGCCAGCAGCTCTACCCCCAATGAGCAGTTCTTC,CASSSTPNEQFF
few,TRBD1,TRBJ2-3,TRBV25-1,TGTGCCAGCAGTGACCGGGACAGGGGGACAGATACGCAGTATTTT,CASSDRDRGTDTQYF
few,TRBD1,TRBJ1-3,TRBV15,TGTGCCACCAGCAGAGATTCCCCTCGGGACAGTCGAAACACCATATATTTT,CATSRDSPRDSRNTIYF
few,NA,TRBJ2-1,TRBV4-3,TGCGCCAGCAGCCAAGTCAGGGTTTCTGAGCAGTTCTTC,CASSQVRVSEQFF
NA,TRBD2,TRBJ2-7,TRBV7-9,TGTGCCAGCAGCCCTGGGGAGGGCTACTACGAGCAGTACTTC,CASSPGEGYYEQYF
NA,TRBD1,TRBJ1-2,TRBV12-3/TRBV12-4,TGTGCCAGCAGTAACCGGGACAGGGAGGACTATGGCTACACCTTC,CASSNRDREDYGYTF
few,NA,TRBJ1-5,TRBV4-1,TGCGCCAGCAGCCCAGAGGGAGGTCAGCCCCAGCATTTT,CASSPEGGQPQHF
few,TRBD2,TRBJ2-5,TRBV5-1,TGCGCCAGCGGGTGGACTAGCAGATACCAAGAGACCCAGTACTTC,CASGWTSRYQETQYF